Presented here are 12 T cell receptor beta chains from one specimen sequenced in a study of radiotherapy plus CTLA-4 blockade in lung cancer. The data were produced by immunoSEQ multiplex PCR, yet TCRdb's version contains in-frame clones alone and is incomplete. The repertoire holds more than 40,000 clones, with about 70% as singletons. The source was peripheral blood, collected from a patient treated with radiotherapy plus ipilimumab. The receptors derive from a human donor with non-small cell lung cancer who had a partial response to radiotherapy plus ipilimumab.

In this sample, this clone turned up a few times. The chain recombines TRBV7-2 with TRBJ2-1; D not certain. V lost 5 bases and J 8 bases, leaving 10 bases between the germline ends. This CDR3 has 12 residues. Per the germline V gene, CDR1 is SGHTA and CDR2 is FQGNSA. The CDR3 nucleotides are TGTGCCAGCAGCCCTCGTAGTCATGAGCAGTTCTTC. This translates into CASSPRSHEQFF.

There are a few counts of this clone. This chain links TRBV6-6 with TRBJ1-5, with D perhaps TRBD1 (5 bases). The V gene lost 3 bases and the J gene lost 5 bases, with 14 bases spanning the gap. The CDR3 length is 15 residues. CDR1 and CDR2 (germline): MNHNY, SVGAGI (reference sequence). CDR3: CASSYRVWGDQPQHF. The CDR3 bases are TGTGCCAGCAGTTATAGGGTGTGGGGGGATCAGCCCCAGCATTTT.

The chain is built from TRBV29-1 and TRBJ2-5, with TRBD1 matching over 8 bases. J was trimmed by 4 bases and V by 4 bases; bases with no gene match: 8. The CDR3 sequence is 14 residues long. Per germline, CDR1 SQVTM and CDR2 ANQGSEA. CDR3 residues: CSVVPWTGRETQYF. The CDR3 region has the DNA TGCAGCGTTGTGCCCTGGACAGGGAGAGAGACCCAGTACTTC.

This clone showed up just once. V and J are TRBV2 and TRBJ1-5; D might be TRBD1 (5 bases). The CDR3 contains 16 residues. The V gene's germline CDR1 is SNHLY and CDR2 FYNNEI. The ends were cut back, 2 bases at V and 2 bases at J, with 13 bases in the middle. CDR3 nucleotides: TGTGCCAGCAGTGAAATTACGACAGTGGGCAATCAGCCCCAGCATTTT. Protein product: CASSEITTVGNQPQHF.

This clone came up a few times. The gene calls are TRBV7-9 and TRBJ2-3, with TRBD2 matching 7 bases. J lost 5 bases, V lost 3 bases, and 5 bases had no gene match. This CDR3 has 14 amino acids. Germline lookup yields CDR1 SEHNR and CDR2 FQNEAQ (reference sequence). This chain's CDR3 is CASSLSGEGDTQYF. Written as DNA, the CDR3 is TGTGCCAGCAGCTTGAGCGGGGAAGGAGATACGCAGTATTTT.

The CDR3 sequence is CASSLLAGLTDTQYF. In DNA form, the CDR3 reads TGTGCCAGCAGCTTACTAGCGGGACTCACAGATACGCAGTATTTT. The rearrangement links TRBV7-8 to TRBJ2-3; TRBD2 matches at 9 bases. V was clipped by 2 bases and J by 2 bases; unmatched bases: 2. The CDR3 covers 15 residues. The germline V gene encodes CDR1 SGHVS and CDR2 FQNEAQ.

In nucleotides, the CDR3 is TGTGCCAGCAGCATCCAGGGGGCCTTTTCCTACGAGCAGTACTTC. This encodes CASSIQGAFSYEQYF. V and J are TRBV7-8 and TRBJ2-7, with 8 positions matching TRBD1. Trimming took 5 bases from V and 1 from J; bases not matched to a gene: 7. This CDR3 has 15 amino acids. The germline gives CDR1 SGHVS, CDR2 FQNEAQ.

V and J are TRBV19 and TRBJ1-3; D unresolved. The CDR3 length is 12 residues. From germline, CDR1 is LNHDA and CDR2 SQIVND (reference sequence). V lost 5 bases and J lost 3, with 5 bases in between. CDR3 in DNA: TGTGCCAGTAGTCTTTTTGGAAACACCATATATTTT. It codes for CASSLFGNTIYF. Based on the CDR3 plus reference TRBV19 and TRBJ1-3, the full variable domain is DGGITQSPKYLFRKEGQNVTLSCEQNLNHDAMYWYRQDPGQGLRLIYYSQIVNDFQKGDIAEGYSVSREKKESFPLTVTSAQKNPTAFYLCASSLFGNTIYFGEGSWLTVV.

The rearrangement links TRBV28 to TRBJ1-2; D remains ambiguous. Per the germline V gene, CDR1 is MDHEN and CDR2 is SYDVKM. Trimming removed 4 bases from V and 4 bases from J, with 13 bases in between. The CDR3 loop spans 14 amino acids. The chain's CDR3 is CASSSVGQPYGYTF. For the CDR3, the DNA is TGTGCCAGCAGTTCAGTTGGGCAGCCCTATGGCTACACCTTC.

This chain connects TRBV6-1 to TRBJ2-2; 9 nucleotides line up with TRBD2. Germline CDR1 is MNHNS and CDR2 is SASEGT. The J segment lost 6 bases and the V segment lost 8 bases, leaving 10 bases of the junction unmatched. The CDR3 has 15 residues. DNA for the CDR3: TGTGCCAGCCTCAGGGAGCGGGGGGCCGCCGGGGAGCTGTTTTTT. Its translation: CASLRERGAAGELFF.

The chain carries TRBV2 and TRBJ1-2; 9 bases align to TRBD1. Looked up from germline, CDR1 is SNHLY and CDR2 is FYNNEI. J gave up 2 bases and V 6 bases, and 16 bases lay outside the gene matches. The CDR3 covers 18 residues. The CDR3 here is CASRMTPGQGSRNYGYTF. The CDR3 DNA sequence: TGTGCCAGCAGGATGACTCCGGGACAGGGCTCCCGAAACTATGGCTACACCTTC.

In this sample, this clone turned up many times. The genes are TRBV18 and TRBJ2-7, with TRBD2 matching over 9 bases. V was clipped by 6 bases and J by 4 bases; unmatched bases: 13. The CDR3 loop spans 16 amino acids. CDR1 is KGHSH and CDR2 is LQKENI in the germline V gene. In nucleotides, the CDR3 is TGTGCCAGCTCCCTAAATCGGCGGGGGGGAAAATACGAGCAGTACTTC. Translating it yields CASSLNRRGGKYEQYF.